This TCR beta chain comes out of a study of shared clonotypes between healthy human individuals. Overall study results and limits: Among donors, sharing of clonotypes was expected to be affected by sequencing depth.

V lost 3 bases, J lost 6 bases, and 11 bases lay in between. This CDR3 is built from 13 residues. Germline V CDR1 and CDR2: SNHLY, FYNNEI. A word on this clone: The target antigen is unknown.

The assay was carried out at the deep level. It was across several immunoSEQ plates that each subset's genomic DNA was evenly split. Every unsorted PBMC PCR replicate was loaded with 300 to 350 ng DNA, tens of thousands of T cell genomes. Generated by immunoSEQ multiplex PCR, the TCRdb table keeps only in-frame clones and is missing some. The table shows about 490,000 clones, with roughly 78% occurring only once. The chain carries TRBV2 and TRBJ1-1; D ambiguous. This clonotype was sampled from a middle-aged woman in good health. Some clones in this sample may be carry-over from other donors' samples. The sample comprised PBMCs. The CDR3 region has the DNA TGTGCCAGCAGTGAGGTGCTAAGGGCTGAAGCTTTCTTT. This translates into CASSEVLRAEAFF.